These 25 T cell receptor beta chains came from one sample sequenced in a study of blood T cells in healthy people across ages. Through a sample-barcoded 5' primer and a J-beta primer mix, a second PCR was run for roughly 6 to 11 cycles. TCRdb re-analysed the 5' RACE reads in MiXCR, keeping a single row per CDR3 protein. The sample contains some 640,000 distinct CDR3 sequences, about 52% of which appear only once. Specimen: blood. These receptors all come from a woman in her sixties in good health.

This clonotype was seen once. This chain joins TRBV12-3 or TRBV12-4 and TRBJ2-7; 7 bases fit TRBD2. The CDR3 runs 14 residues. V shed 0 bases and J 7 bases; nucleotides not matched to a gene: 6. The DNA of the CDR3 is TGTGCCAGCAGTTTAGCGGGTCAGCGGGGTGAGCAGTACTTC. Translating it yields CASSLAGQRGEQYF.

This clonotype has more than one count but fewer than ten. This rearrangement joins TRBV27 to TRBJ2-7, with 7 bases matching TRBD1. Unmatched junction bases numbered 6, after V lost 6 bases and J lost 1 base. CDR1 and CDR2 (germline): MNHEY, SMNVEV (reference sequence). CDR3 length equals 14 residues. Written as DNA, the CDR3 is TGTGCCAGCAGCATGGGGACAGCGTCCTACGAGCAGTACTTC. Translated, it gives CASSMGTASYEQYF.

The V gene is TRBV20-1, the J gene TRBJ2-3; 8 bases are a match to TRBD2. CDR1 is DFQATT and CDR2 is SNEGSKA in the germline V gene (reference sequence). This CDR3 is 15 amino acids long. Trimming cost V 5 bases and J 2 bases; bases outside gene matches: 9. The CDR3 DNA reads TGCAGTGCTGGGGGACTAGTGGGGCACACAGATACGCAGTATTTT. Residues: CSAGGLVGHTDTQYF.

The gene calls are TRBV18 and TRBJ2-7, with 8 bases identical to TRBD1. Germline V CDR1 and CDR2: KGHSH, LQKENI. V lost 3 bases, J lost 5 bases, and 6 bases stayed unmatched. The CDR3 has 14 amino acids. CDR3 region: CASSPDRESNEQYF. In nucleotides, the CDR3 is TGTGCCAGCTCACCGGACAGGGAATCCAACGAGCAGTACTTC.

Comment on this clonotype: At one end the junction does not follow the germline gene, possibly because of a read error. The chain carries TRBV5-4 and TRBJ2-3; tentative D call: TRBD1 (5 bases). Germline CDR1 reads SGHNT; CDR2 reads YYREEE (reference sequence). The CDR3 covers 12 residues. CDR3 protein: CGSSLGRDTQYF. The CDR3 coding sequence is TGTGGCAGCAGCTTGGGGCGGGATACGCAGTATTTT.

A few counts support this clonotype. The chain has TRBV18 and TRBJ2-5, with D unclear. Germline CDR1 and CDR2: KGHSH and LQKENI. Trimming took off 0 bases at V and 4 bases at J, with 6 bases between the two ends. The length of the CDR3 is 13 residues. This CDR3 is CASSPPFSETQYF. CDR3 bases: TGTGCCAGCTCACCACCTTTCTCAGAGACCCAGTACTTC. The whole variable domain, remainder taken from reference TRBV18 and TRBJ2-5, is NAGVMQNPRHLVRRRGQEARLRCSPMKGHSHVYWYRQLPEEGLKFMVYLQKENIIDESGMPKERFSAEFPKEGPSILRIQQVVRGDSAAYFCASSPPFSETQYFGPGTRLLVL.

The chain combines TRBV7-3 with TRBJ2-1; 8 bases line up with TRBD2. Looked up from germline, CDR1 is SGHTA and CDR2 is FQGTGA. The CDR3 runs to 18 residues. Trimming took 0 bases from V and 8 from J; bases not matched to a gene: 15. CDR3 region: CASSLTFSGGGYIDEQFF. The CDR3 DNA follows: TGTGCCAGCAGCTTAACGTTTTCGGGAGGGGGGTATATCGATGAGCAGTTCTTC.

The chain combines TRBV10-3 with TRBJ1-5; D remains unclear. Germline V gives CDR1 ENHRY, CDR2 SYGVKD. V was clipped by 6 bases and J by 7 bases, with 16 bases between them. The CDR3 spans 14 residues. The CDR3 DNA is TGTGCCATCAGCGAAACTAATCTGGAGCAGCCCCAGCATTTT. It translates to CAISETNLEQPQHF.

The V and J genes are TRBV5-1 and TRBJ1-1, with D tentatively TRBD1 (6 bases). Germline CDR1 and CDR2: SGHRS and YFSETQ. The V end was cut by 2 bases, the J end by 3 bases, with 29 bases between. There are 20 residues in the CDR3. CDR3 sequence (DNA): TGCGCCAGCAGCTTTGGGAAAAACTTAGGGAAGGGGGGTTGGGACACTGAAGCTTTCTTT. Translation: CASSFGKNLGKGGWDTEAFF.

This clonotype was recorded many times. The V call is TRBV3-1, the J call TRBJ2-7; the D gene is possibly TRBD1 (6 bases). From germline, CDR1 is LGHDT and CDR2 YNNKEL (reference sequence). Between the trimmed V and J ends, which lost 4 bases and 3 bases, there was a span of 10 bases. This CDR3 contains 13 residues. The CDR3 protein is CASSLRQDYEQYF. In DNA, the CDR3 is TGTGCCAGCAGCCTCCGACAGGACTACGAGCAGTACTTC.

V and J are TRBV6-5 and TRBJ1-1; D might be TRBD1 (6 bases). The V gene lost 4 bases and the J gene lost 8 bases, with 20 bases spanning the gap. Germline CDR1 is MNHEY and CDR2 is SVGAGI. The CDR3 is 15 residues long. The CDR3 region is CASSLSGKQGEEAFF. CDR3 nucleotides: TGTGCCAGCAGTTTATCCGGGAAACAGGGCGAGGAAGCTTTCTTT.

The gene calls are TRBV7-2 and TRBJ2-7, with D possibly TRBD2 on 7 matching bases. This CDR3 is 14 amino acids long. The germline CDR1 and CDR2 sequences are SGHTA and FQGNSA. V was cut by 6 bases and J by 0 bases, with 12 bases left in between. The CDR3 DNA reads as TGTGCCAGCAGGAAAGGGGGGGACTCCTACGAGCAGTACTTC. Protein: CASRKGGDSYEQYF. Variable domain in full (rest from reference TRBV7-2 and TRBJ2-7): GAGVSQSPSNKVTEKGKDVELRCDPISGHTALYWYRQSLGQGLEFLIYFQGNSAPDKSGLPSDRFSAERTGGSVSTLTIQRTQQEDSAVYLCASRKGGDSYEQYFGPGTRLTVT.

This clonotype has just a few counts. This chain connects TRBV29-1 to TRBJ2-7; the D gene could be TRBD1 or TRBD2 (5 bases each). The CDR3 spans 13 residues. Trimming cost V 3 bases and J 3 bases, with 12 bases left between them. From germline, CDR1 is SQVTM and CDR2 ANQGSEA. CDR3 coding DNA: TGCAGCGTTGAGGGGGTGGGAAACTACGAGCAGTACTTC. This sequence encodes CSVEGVGNYEQYF.

This clonotype was picked up a small number of times. The J gene is TRBJ1-1, the V gene TRBV7-2; weak D call: TRBD1 (5 bases). CDR1 SGHTA and CDR2 FQGNSA come from the germline V gene. The CDR3 length is 14 residues. Trimming took 5 bases from V and 1 from J, leaving 11 bases between them. The CDR3 coding sequence is TGTGCCAGCAGCCGCTGGGACGGGAACACTGAAGCTTTCTTT. It codes for CASSRWDGNTEAFF.

The chain has TRBV2 and TRBJ2-5; no firm D call. Judging by the DNA end, TRBJ2-1 fits better; the J call may be wrong. CDR1 and CDR2 from the germline V gene are SNHLY and FYNNEI. The CDR3 runs to 15 residues. In DNA form, the CDR3 reads TGTGCCAGCACAGCGTCTAGGGCCTCCCAAGAGACCCAGTTCTTC. Translation: CASTASRASQETQFF.

This clonotype was seen only a few times. The chain carries TRBV29-1 and TRBJ1-2; perhaps TRBD1 as D (5 bases). V dropped 1 base and J dropped 4 bases, with 19 bases sitting between them. The CDR3 is 16 amino acids. Germline CDR1 reads SQVTM; CDR2 reads ANQGSEA. The CDR3 DNA reads TGCAGCGTTGAAGGCTGGGACCACCTCGAGGGCTATGGCTACACCTTC. Amino acids: CSVEGWDHLEGYGYTF.

As for this clonotype: Its ends do not fully match the called genes, so a read error is possible. The gene calls are TRBV10-3 and TRBJ2-1; 9 bases map to TRBD1. Germline V CDR1 and CDR2: ENHRY, SYGVKD. The CDR3 consists of 15 residues. CDR3 in DNA: TGTGCCATCAGTGTAGGGACAGGGAAGGGCAATGAGCAGTTCTTT. Its translation is CAISVGTGKGNEQFF.

This clonotype has just a few counts. The V and J genes are TRBV7-9 and TRBJ1-4; D is perhaps TRBD1 (6 bases). The ends were cut back, 5 bases at V and 4 bases at J, with 17 bases in the middle. CDR1 is SEHNR, CDR2 FQNEAQ, per germline (reference sequence). The CDR3 length is 16 residues. The CDR3 DNA follows: TGTGCCAGCAGCCGGTTCCAGACAGGTTTTAATGAAAAACTGTTTTTT. Amino acid sequence: CASSRFQTGFNEKLFF.

This chain uses TRBV12-3 or TRBV12-4 with TRBJ1-3; D is perhaps TRBD1 (6 bases). V lost 4 bases, J lost 4 bases, and 14 bases lay in between. The CDR3 has 15 amino acids. The CDR3 here is CASSYLQGEGNTIYF. The CDR3 DNA follows: TGTGCCAGCAGTTACCTACAGGGAGAAGGAAACACCATATATTTT.

The rearrangement links TRBV12-3 or TRBV12-4 to TRBJ1-6; D is possibly TRBD1 (5 bases). This CDR3 has 14 residues. The ends were cut back, 2 bases at V and 8 bases at J, with 10 bases in the middle. The CDR3 region is CASSLKGRDSPLHF. CDR3 DNA sequence: TGTGCCAGCAGTTTAAAGGGGAGGGATTCACCCCTCCACTTT.

This clonotype was observed a few times. The chain uses TRBV5-1 and TRBJ2-1; 8 nucleotides align to TRBD1. The germline V gene encodes CDR1 SGHRS and CDR2 YFSETQ. CDR3 length: 14 amino acids. V trimming: 0 bases; J trimming: 5 bases; junction bases outside the gene matches: 1. For the CDR3, the DNA is TGCGCCAGCAGCTTGGGGACAGGGAACAATGAGCAGTTCTTC. Its translation: CASSLGTGNNEQFF. Drawing the rest from reference TRBV5-1 and TRBJ2-1, the complete variable domain is KAGVTQTPRYLIKTRGQQVTLSCSPISGHRSVSWYQQTPGQGLQFLFEYFSETQRNKGNFPGRFSGRQFSNSRSEMNVSTLELGDSALYLCASSLGTGNNEQFFGPGTRLTVL.

This clonotype was detected many times. This chain joins TRBV12-3 or TRBV12-4 and TRBJ2-1; 14 bases align to TRBD2. V was pared by 5 bases and J by 8 bases, with 5 bases of the junction left unmatched. The CDR3 loop spans 15 amino acids. The CDR3 protein is CASSQTSGRADEQFF. The DNA of the CDR3 is TGTGCCAGCAGTCAGACTAGCGGGAGGGCCGATGAGCAGTTCTTC.

The chain employs TRBV5-1 and TRBJ2-1, with a tentative D call TRBD2 (5 bases). This CDR3 has 15 residues. V lost 2 bases to trimming and J lost 0 bases, with 9 bases between them. Germline values: CDR1 SGHRS, CDR2 YFSETQ. Written as DNA, the CDR3 is TGCGCCAGCAGCTTCGACTACAGCTCCTACAATGAGCAGTTCTTC. It codes for CASSFDYSSYNEQFF.

In its sample, this clonotype was seen a few times. The chain employs TRBV6-2 or TRBV6-3 and TRBJ1-1; D gene unclear. The germline V gene encodes CDR1 MNHEY and CDR2 SVGEGT. The CDR3 spans 16 residues. The V end was cut by 2 bases, the J end by 4 bases, with 17 bases between. CDR3 nucleotide sequence: TGTGCCAGCAGTTACATGGGCGTGGAGACAACCACTGAAGCTTTCTTT. Amino acid sequence: CASSYMGVETTTEAFF.

V and J are TRBV14 and TRBJ2-3; D might be TRBD2 (6 bases). The length of the CDR3 is 15 residues. The V end lost 4 bases, the J end lost 6 bases, and 17 bases lay between the germline ends. CDR1 and CDR2 from the germline V gene are SGHDN and FVKESK. The CDR3 nucleotides are TGTGCCAGCAGCCGACTAGAGGGTATGAGGGATACGCAGTATTTT. It yields the protein CASSRLEGMRDTQYF.